This T cell receptor beta chain was documented in a study of shared T cell receptors in the human thymus. Some clones are missing from TCRdb's copy, which holds only in-frame ones; the method was immunoSEQ multiplex PCR. Here the sample spans roughly 710,000 clones, approximately 83% being singletons. The ends lost 3 bases at V and 3 bases at J; junction bases unmatched: 8. Per the germline V gene, CDR1 is LNHDA and CDR2 is SQIVND (reference sequence). The CDR3 is 16 residues long. The data were also submitted as part of a second study, on human thymus T cells. From that second work: During corrective heart surgery, resections were taken, and the thymus tissue came from them. Highly overlapping thymic repertoires in unrelated individuals were reported by related research.

The TCR was taken from a girl under two years old with a congenital heart defect. This rearrangement joins TRBV19 to TRBJ2-3; 8 nucleotides agree with TRBD1. Material for sequencing was thymocytes. In DNA, the CDR3 is TGTGCCAGTAGTATCTCCCGGACAGGGTCGACAGATACGCAGTATTTT. This gives the protein CASSISRTGSTDTQYF.